The entry below gives a single T cell receptor beta chain sequence along with its context. Its target is not known. This specimen belongs to a study of cytomegalovirus exposure and HLA in healthy donors. V shed 4 bases and J 0 bases; nucleotides not matched to a gene: 11. The CDR3 loop spans 18 amino acids. The germline V gene has CDR1 SGHAT and CDR2 FQNNGV. Study results and limitations: The study recorded about 160 TCR beta chains that were cytomegalovirus-associated. It was found in a later analysis that first-cohort TCR clusters tended to co-occur in the approximately 130 validation repertoires. TCR sequences were mostly rare, though some public TCRs occurred in many donors.

Generated by immunoSEQ multiplex PCR, the TCRdb table keeps only in-frame clones and is missing some. The table has tens of thousands of clones, around 96% seen once. The donors were part of the validation cohort, which consisted of over a hundred subjects and was separate from the first cohort of 666 subjects. The chain uses TRBV11-2 and TRBJ2-7; 11 nucleotides match TRBD2. This receptor was identified in a man younger than 30 in good health and CMV-seropositive. Specimen: PBMCs. CDR3 sequence reads: CASSSQLAGAKSSYEQYF. The DNA of the CDR3 is TGTGCCAGCAGCTCCCAACTAGCGGGAGCGAAAAGCTCCTACGAGCAGTACTTC. The whole variable domain, remainder taken from reference TRBV11-2 and TRBJ2-7, is EAGVAQSPRYKIIEKRQSVAFWCNPISGHATLYWYQQILGQGPKLLIQFQNNGVVDDSQLPKDRFSAERLKGVDSTLKIQPAKLEDSAVYLCASSSQLAGAKSSYEQYFGPGTRLTVT.